The 32 T cell receptor beta chains presented below share a single source sample, sequenced in a study of monozygotic twins with inflammatory bowel disease. TCRdb re-analyzed the 5' RACE reads; it lists each CDR3 protein once, without DNA. Reported are 300,000 to 350,000 distinct CDR3 sequences; the ten largest clones contain around 2%. Sequencing was performed on blood. The receptors stem from a human donor with ulcerative colitis or Crohn's disease, or a healthy co-twin of an affected twin (not recorded which).

The chain uses TRBV20-1 and TRBJ2-1; the D call from TCRdb, TRBD1, cannot be confirmed without DNA. Germline CDR1 is DFQATT and CDR2 is SNEGSKA (reference sequence). The CDR3 runs to 15 residues. CDR3 in amino acids: CSAPRGAGSSNEQFF.

This CDR3 is CSGRRAPNEQFF. The rearrangement uses TRBV29-1 and TRBJ2-1. The CDR3 runs 12 residues. The V gene's germline CDR1 is SQVTM and CDR2 ANQGSEA.

The genes are TRBV12-3 or TRBV12-4 and TRBJ1-1; the D gene TCRdb calls, TRBD1, cannot be checked with no DNA. The CDR3 has 14 amino acids. CDR3 sequence reads: CASRRGTVNTEAFF.

CDR3 loop: CASSLAASSSTDTQYF. The chain joins TRBV12-3 or TRBV12-4 to TRBJ2-3. This CDR3 contains 16 residues.

The chain recombines TRBV2 with TRBJ2-7; lacking DNA, the TRBD2 call made by TCRdb goes unchecked. CDR3 length: 13 amino acids. Looked up from germline, CDR1 is SNHLY and CDR2 is FYNNEI. CDR3 loop: CASEGRETYEQYF.

The J gene is TRBJ1-3, the V gene TRBV15; TCRdb names TRBD1, which stays unverified in the absence of DNA. Per germline, CDR1 LNHNV and CDR2 YYDKDF (reference sequence). This CDR3 contains 14 residues. The CDR3 sequence: CATSSGTTGNTIYF.

The CDR3 loop reads CASSRTEETQYF. The V gene is TRBV7-9, the J gene TRBJ2-5. From germline, CDR1 is SEHNR and CDR2 FQNEAQ (reference sequence). CDR3 length: 12 amino acids.

This rearrangement joins TRBV30 to TRBJ1-4; lacking DNA, the TRBD1 call made by TCRdb goes unchecked. CDR3 size: 15 residues. Germline assignment: CDR1 GTSNPN and CDR2 SVGIG (reference sequence). CDR3 protein: CAWSVRTGGSEKLFF.

The chain links TRBV9 to TRBJ2-3; TCRdb proposes TRBD1, but this gene call is untestable without DNA. Germline loops: CDR1 SGDLS, CDR2 YYNGEE. CDR3 length equals 15 residues. This CDR3 reads CASSALFSFTDTQYF. The variable domain in full, with the rest retrieved from reference TRBV9 and TRBJ2-3, is DSGVTQTPKHLITATGQRVTLRCSPRSGDLSVYWYQQSLDQGLQFLIQYYNGEERAKGNILERFSAQQFPDLHSELNLSSLELGDSALYFCASSALFSFTDTQYFGPGTRLTVL.

The rearrangement links TRBV6-1 to TRBJ2-1; TCRdb lists TRBD2, though no DNA is available to test this call. There are 16 residues in the CDR3. The germline gives CDR1 MNHNS, CDR2 SASEGT. The CDR3: CASRKQTSTLSGEQFF.

The chain employs TRBV11-2 and TRBJ2-7; no DNA is available, so the TRBD2 call from TCRdb remains unchecked. CDR3 length: 15 residues. Germline CDR1 SGHAT, CDR2 FQNNGV. CDR3 sequence reads: CASSLQAGVSYEQYF.

The chain is built from TRBV28 and TRBJ1-1; as DNA is missing, the TRBD1 call by TCRdb cannot be tested. Per the germline V gene, CDR1 is MDHEN and CDR2 is SYDVKM. The CDR3 has 13 residues. CDR3 protein: CASSPGRGLGAFF.

This sequence joins TRBV5-1 and TRBJ2-1; TCRdb selects TRBD1, and the lack of DNA leaves this call unchecked. CDR1 and CDR2 (germline): SGHRS, YFSETQ. This CDR3 has 14 amino acids. CDR3 in amino acids: CASSSTYRGNEQFF.

V gene TRBV5-1 combines with J gene TRBJ2-7; the D call from TCRdb, TRBD2, cannot be confirmed without DNA. The CDR3 spans 16 residues. Germline values: CDR1 SGHRS, CDR2 YFSETQ. CDR3 in amino acids: CASSSPVIAGVGEQYF.

The rearrangement joins TRBV12-3 or TRBV12-4 to TRBJ2-2. The CDR3 runs 15 residues. CDR3 in amino acids: CASSFSLPNTGELFF.

This chain links TRBV5-1 with TRBJ2-1. This CDR3 spans 15 amino acids. Germline CDR1 and CDR2: SGHRS and YFSETQ. The CDR3 sequence is CASSLTESSYNEQFF.

This chain connects TRBV5-1 to TRBJ2-1; TCRdb calls TRBD1, which cannot be checked without DNA. The germline gives CDR1 SGHRS, CDR2 YFSETQ. The CDR3 is 17 residues long. The CDR3 protein is CASSLDGRTGRGNEQFF.

The rearrangement uses TRBV4-1 and TRBJ2-4. This CDR3 contains 13 residues. Germline assignment: CDR1 MGHRA and CDR2 YSYEKL. The CDR3 sequence is CASSPLADGIQYF.

The chain joins TRBV6-2 or TRBV6-3 to TRBJ2-4; TCRdb's D call, TRBD1, is unchecked because there is no DNA. There are 16 residues in the CDR3. Germline V gives CDR1 MNHEY, CDR2 SVGEGT. This CDR3 is CASNRKGGAAKNIQYF.

V usage is TRBV28 and J usage is TRBJ1-1. Germline assignment: CDR1 MDHEN and CDR2 SYDVKM. The CDR3 has 13 residues. The CDR3 is CASSGPSNTEAFF.

The rearrangement links TRBV3-1 to TRBJ2-7; TCRdb's D call of TRBD2 is untestable without DNA. The germline V gene encodes CDR1 LGHDT and CDR2 YNNKEL (reference sequence). The CDR3 runs to 16 residues. The CDR3 region is CASSRGTVTFLYEQYF.

V gene TRBV27 combines with J gene TRBJ2-1; TCRdb indicates TRBD1, and absent DNA this call remains unverified. The CDR3 covers 16 residues. Germline CDR1 is MNHEY and CDR2 is SMNVEV (reference sequence). CDR3: CASSFVSGTGGGEQFF.

The genes are TRBV5-1 and TRBJ1-4; the D gene TCRdb calls, TRBD1, cannot be checked with no DNA. Germline loops: CDR1 SGHRS, CDR2 YFSETQ. This CDR3 spans 14 amino acids. The CDR3 here is CASSFRGQNEKLFF.

This sequence joins TRBV4-2 and TRBJ2-1; the TCRdb D gene call, TRBD1, has no DNA to confirm it. CDR3 length equals 12 residues. CDR1 and CDR2 (germline): LGHNA, YNFKEQ. This CDR3 reads CASSQDRGGVFF.

The chain recombines TRBV5-1 with TRBJ2-1; with no DNA, the TCRdb D assignment of TRBD2 cannot be verified. The CDR3 totals 13 residues. The germline gives CDR1 SGHRS, CDR2 YFSETQ. The CDR3 loop reads CASRQREDNEQFF.

This chain links TRBV5-1 with TRBJ2-7; lacking DNA, the TRBD1 call made by TCRdb goes unchecked. CDR1 SGHRS and CDR2 YFSETQ come from the germline V gene. This CDR3 spans 13 amino acids. CDR3 region: CASSPTTGYEQYF.

The chain links TRBV5-1 to TRBJ2-1; TCRdb gives TRBD2 as the D gene, but with no DNA this cannot be confirmed. The V gene's germline CDR1 is SGHRS and CDR2 YFSETQ. The CDR3 is 16 amino acids. CDR3 protein: CASSSAGTSGKNEQYF.

The V gene is TRBV16, the J gene TRBJ2-7; the D call of TRBD1 rests on TCRdb alone, since no DNA is present to check it. CDR3 length: 15 amino acids. CDR1 and CDR2 (germline): KGHSY, FQNENV. The CDR3 sequence is CASSQFSDRVFEQYF.

The chain uses TRBV7-8 and TRBJ1-1. This CDR3 region has 20 residues. Per germline, CDR1 SGHVS and CDR2 FQNEAQ. The CDR3 reads CASSLLNRGLLGLMNTEAFF.

The chain joins TRBV20-1 to TRBJ2-1; TCRdb's D call of TRBD1 is untestable without DNA. CDR3 length: 13 amino acids. CDR1 and CDR2 (germline): DFQATT, SNEGSKA (reference sequence). The CDR3 protein is CSARPPDRETQFF.

The chain links TRBV7-9 to TRBJ2-7; lacking DNA, the TRBD1 call made by TCRdb goes unchecked. The CDR3 extends over 15 amino acids. Germline-derived CDR1 and CDR2 are SEHNR and FQNEAQ (reference sequence). CDR3: CASSLPRQGRNEQYF.

The chain employs TRBV12-3 or TRBV12-4 and TRBJ2-5; TCRdb indicates TRBD1, and absent DNA this call remains unverified. CDR3 length equals 13 residues. CDR3 sequence: CASSFAGGETQYF.